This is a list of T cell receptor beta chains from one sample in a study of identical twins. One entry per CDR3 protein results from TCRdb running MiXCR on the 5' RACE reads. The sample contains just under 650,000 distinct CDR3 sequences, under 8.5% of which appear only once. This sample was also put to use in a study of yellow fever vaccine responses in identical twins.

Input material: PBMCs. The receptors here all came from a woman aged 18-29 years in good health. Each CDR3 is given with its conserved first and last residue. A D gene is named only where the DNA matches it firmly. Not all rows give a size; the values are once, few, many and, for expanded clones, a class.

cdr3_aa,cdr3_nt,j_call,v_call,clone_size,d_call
CASSRWGEPPGEQYF,TGTGCCAGCAGCAGGTGGGGGGAGCCCCCGGGCGAGCAGTACTTC,TRBJ2-7,TRBV12-3/TRBV12-4,few,NA
CASSLASGTEAFF,TGTGCCAGCAGCTTAGCGTCGGGCACTGAAGCTTTCTTT,TRBJ1-1,TRBV7-9,NA,NA
CASSSDVWGTEAFF,TGCGCCAGCAGCTCGGATGTGTGGGGCACTGAAGCTTTCTTT,TRBJ1-1,TRBV5-1,NA,NA
CSAPPGGQGFNEQFF,TGCAGTGCTCCACCGGGGGGACAGGGGTTCAATGAGCAGTTCTTC,TRBJ2-1,TRBV20-1,few,TRBD1
CSAGPYEKLFF,TGCAGCGCCGGGCCCTATGAAAAACTGTTTTTT,TRBJ1-4,TRBV20-1,few,NA
CASSAGLLAKNIQYF,TGTGCCAGCAGCGCGGGGTTACTAGCCAAAAACATTCAGTACTTC,TRBJ2-4,TRBV2,NA,NA
CASSPAGSGKLFF,TGTGCCAGCTCACCGGCAGGGTCGGGGAAACTGTTTTTT,TRBJ1-4,TRBV18,NA,NA
CASSAPRDFNEQFF,TGTGCCAGCAGTGCCCCCCGGGACTTCAATGAGCAGTTCTTC,TRBJ2-1,TRBV12-3/TRBV12-4,few,NA
CASSYLPERGETQYF,TGCGCCAGCAGCTACTTACCCGAGCGGGGCGAGACCCAGTACTTC,TRBJ2-5,TRBV5-1,many,TRBD2
CASSSLVEETQYF,TGTGCCAGCAGCTCCCTAGTGGAAGAGACCCAGTACTTC,TRBJ2-5,TRBV13,NA,NA
CASSAAGGVNTEAFF,TGTGCCAGCAGCGCCGCCGGCGGGGTTAACACTGAAGCTTTCTTT,TRBJ1-1,TRBV3-1,NA,NA
CSARDGSGGEQFF,TGCAGTGCTAGAGATGGGTCGGGCGGTGAGCAGTTCTTC,TRBJ2-1,TRBV20-1,NA,NA
CASSEGATGEKLFF,TGTGCCAGCAGTGAAGGGGCAACAGGTGAAAAACTGTTTTTT,TRBJ1-4,TRBV6-1,many,NA
CASSLSGISYEQYF,TGTGCCAGCAGTCTTAGCGGGATCTCCTACGAGCAGTACTTC,TRBJ2-7,TRBV13,NA,TRBD2
CASSAVGRTEAFF,TGTGCCAGCAGTGCCGTGGGCCGGACTGAAGCTTTCTTT,TRBJ1-1,TRBV2,NA,NA
CATKGISYNEQFF,TGTGCCACCAAGGGGATCTCCTACAATGAGCAGTTCTTC,TRBJ2-1,TRBV15,few,NA
CSARDVVADSYEQYF,TGCAGTGCTAGAGATGTAGTAGCGGACTCCTACGAGCAGTACTTC,TRBJ2-7,TRBV20-1,NA,NA
CATSRDGAQGEGAEAFF,TGTGCCACCAGCAGAGATGGGGCACAGGGGGAGGGGGCTGAAGCTTTCTTT,TRBJ1-1,TRBV15,few,TRBD1
CSAEKGGDIQYF,TGCAGTGCGGAGAAGGGGGGAGACATTCAGTACTTC,TRBJ2-4,TRBV20-1,many,NA
CSARDEAGLGLETQYF,TGCAGTGCTAGAGATGAGGCAGGGCTGGGTCTAGAGACCCAGTACTTC,TRBJ2-5,TRBV20-1,NA,NA
CASSPQTFRASAEAFF,TGTGCCAGCTCACCCCAGACCTTCCGGGCGAGCGCTGAAGCTTTCTTT,TRBJ1-1,TRBV18,few,NA
CSVAKDWVLDGYTF,TGCAGCGTCGCAAAGGACTGGGTCCTTGATGGCTACACCTTC,TRBJ1-2,TRBV29-1,NA,NA
CASLTYNEQFF,TGCGCCAGCTTAACCTACAATGAGCAGTTCTTC,TRBJ2-1,TRBV10-2,few,NA
CASSLAFRGLAGGSHEQYF,TGTGCCAGCAGTTTAGCTTTTCGGGGACTAGCGGGAGGCAGCCACGAGCAGTACTTC,TRBJ2-7,TRBV12-3/TRBV12-4,few,TRBD2
CATSRETAGEVKAFF,TGTGCCACCAGCAGAGAGACAGCAGGGGAAGTGAAAGCTTTCTTT,TRBJ1-1,TRBV15,few,NA
CASSPRAGRKGTDTQYF,TGTGCCAGCAGCCCCCGGGCGGGGAGGAAGGGGACAGATACGCAGTATTTT,TRBJ2-3,TRBV7-2,many,NA
CASSLVAPNTEAFF,TGCGCCAGCAGCTTGGTCGCACCTAACACTGAAGCTTTCTTT,TRBJ1-1,TRBV5-1,few,NA
CASSNPGREVNQPQHF,TGTGCCAGCAGCAACCCAGGCAGGGAGGTCAATCAGCCCCAGCATTTT,TRBJ1-5,TRBV7-2,NA,NA
CASSLPPRGRSTDTQYF,TGTGCCAGCAGTTTACCCCCCCGCGGCCGTAGCACAGATACGCAGTATTTT,TRBJ2-3,TRBV28,NA,NA
CASSELHFTGGNEQFF,TGTGCCAGCAGTGAACTCCACTTCACGGGAGGCAATGAGCAGTTCTTC,TRBJ2-1,TRBV6-1,many,TRBD2
CASRKPGTSDYEQYF,TGTGCCAGCAGGAAGCCCGGGACTAGCGACTACGAGCAGTACTTC,TRBJ2-7,TRBV27,NA,TRBD2
CSAKREDRGAFF,TGCAGTGCTAAACGGGAGGACAGGGGTGCTTTCTTT,TRBJ1-1,TRBV20-1,many,TRBD1
CASSMTGYSNYGYTF,TGTGCCAGCAGCATGACAGGGTATTCTAACTATGGCTACACCTTC,TRBJ1-2,TRBV12-3/TRBV12-4,few,TRBD1
CASSLVGSVFYGYTF,TGTGCCAGCAGCTTAGTAGGCAGCGTATTCTATGGCTACACCTTC,TRBJ1-2,TRBV7-2,few,NA
CASTPMRGVSTGELFF,TGTGCCAGCACCCCGATGCGGGGGGTTAGCACCGGGGAGCTGTTTTTT,TRBJ2-2,TRBV3-1,few,TRBD2
CATSRGGTGTETQYF,TGTGCCACCAGCAGAGGGGGGACAGGGACGGAGACCCAGTACTTC,TRBJ2-5,TRBV15,few,TRBD1
CASSLRRVYTDTQYF,TGTGCCAGCAGCTTACGACGCGTCTACACAGATACGCAGTATTTT,TRBJ2-3,TRBV7-9,NA,NA
CASSPTGGPETQYF,TGTGCCAGCAGTCCTACCGGGGGGCCAGAGACCCAGTACTTC,TRBJ2-5,TRBV27,NA,NA
CASSPTHLYEQYF,TGTGCCAGCTCACCGACCCACCTCTACGAGCAGTACTTC,TRBJ2-7,TRBV18,NA,NA
CASTLGALAVNTGELFF,TGTGCCAGCACCCTAGGGGCTCTAGCGGTGAACACCGGGGAGCTGTTTTTT,TRBJ2-2,TRBV6-2/TRBV6-3,NA,TRBD2
CAISDGWGNTQETQYF,TGTGCCATCAGTGACGGGTGGGGGAATACCCAAGAGACCCAGTACTTC,TRBJ2-5,TRBV10-3,NA,NA
CASSFRESTLREQYF,TGTGCCAGCAGCTTCAGGGAGTCAACCCTACGGGAGCAGTACTTC,TRBJ2-7,TRBV7-2,NA,NA
CSGVRAGEQFF,TGCAGCGGGGTTAGGGCGGGGGAGCAGTTCTTC,TRBJ2-1,TRBV29-1,NA,NA
CASSFAQGTGELFF,TGTGCCAGCAGCTTCGCACAGGGCACCGGGGAGCTGTTTTTT,TRBJ2-2,TRBV5-5,NA,NA
CASRLLGLADDQETQYF,TGTGCCAGCCGACTCCTGGGACTAGCGGACGATCAAGAGACCCAGTACTTC,TRBJ2-5,TRBV6-1,few,TRBD2
CATSGPGEIYNTGELFF,TGTGCCACCAGTGGCCCCGGGGAGATTTACAACACCGGGGAGCTGTTTTTT,TRBJ2-2,TRBV24-1,NA,NA
CASSLALGGGLYEQFF,TGTGCCAGCAGCTTAGCGCTGGGGGGGGGCCTATATGAGCAGTTCTTC,TRBJ2-1,TRBV7-6,few,NA
CASSPGQDNEQFF,TGCGCCAGCAGCCCAGGACAGGACAATGAGCAGTTCTTC,TRBJ2-1,TRBV5-1,many,TRBD1
CASRPAANTEAFF,TGTGCCAGCAGGCCGGCGGCGAACACTGAAGCTTTCTTT,TRBJ1-1,TRBV6-1,few,NA
CASSEVTQGWGTDTQYF,TGTGCCAGCAGTGAAGTGACACAGGGTTGGGGCACAGATACGCAGTATTTT,TRBJ2-3,TRBV2,many,NA
CASSPRDFTGELFF,TGTGCCAGCTCACCCCGGGACTTCACCGGGGAGCTGTTTTTT,TRBJ2-2,TRBV18,NA,NA
CASSLSSRVHEQYF,TGTGCCAGCAGTTTGAGTTCCAGGGTCCACGAGCAGTACTTC,TRBJ2-7,TRBV28,NA,NA
CASSFELITQYF,TGTGCCAGCAGTTTCGAGCTGATTACGCAGTATTTT,TRBJ2-3,TRBV12-3/TRBV12-4,NA,NA
CSVAPGSSNQPQHF,TGCAGCGTTGCGCCCGGGAGCAGCAATCAGCCCCAGCATTTT,TRBJ1-5,TRBV29-1,many,NA
CSVPSFGGELFF,TGCAGTGTCCCCTCATTCGGCGGGGAGCTGTTTTTT,TRBJ2-2,TRBV20-1,many,NA